The 23 T cell receptor beta chains presented below share a single source sample, sequenced in a study of blood T cell repertoires in COVID-19. Profiling relied on immunoSEQ multiplex PCR, and the TCRdb table lists in-frame clones only, not all of them. The table has 150,000 to 200,000 clones, 80% to 90% seen once. Sequencing was done on a sample of peripheral blood. All receptors come from a man aged 60-69 years with acute or convalescent COVID-19.

The V gene is TRBV11-3, the J gene TRBJ2-3; 11 bases line up with TRBD1. The CDR3 contains 14 residues. The germline V gene encodes CDR1 SGHNT and CDR2 YENEEA. V lost 5 bases and J lost 4; bases outside the gene matches: 2. The CDR3 DNA sequence: TGTGCCAGCAGCCGGGACAGGGGGGCAGATACGCAGTATTTT. As protein: CASSRDRGADTQYF.

V is TRBV6-6 and J is TRBJ2-7; a possible D gene is TRBD2 (5 bases). The CDR3 has 15 residues. With 6 bases removed from V and 2 bases from J, the gap between germline ends came to 17 bases. Germline V gene lookup returns CDR1 MNHNY and CDR2 SVGAGI (reference sequence). CDR3 sequence reads: CASSLRSGLAYEQYF. The CDR3 region has the DNA TGTGCCAGCAGCCTCAGGAGCGGTTTAGCCTACGAGCAGTACTTC.

This chain joins TRBV2 and TRBJ1-2; 10 bases agree with TRBD1. Germline V lookup: CDR1 SNHLY, CDR2 FYNNEI. The CDR3 contains 14 residues. Trimming cost V 7 bases and J 6 bases; bases outside gene matches: 8. The CDR3 coding sequence is TGTGCCAGCACATATTCCGGGACAGGGGATGGCTACACCTTC. The encoded protein is CASTYSGTGDGYTF.

This chain links TRBV9 with TRBJ2-7; tentatively, D is TRBD1 (5 bases). CDR1 is SGDLS, CDR2 YYNGEE, per germline. This CDR3 region has 14 residues. Trimming cost V 1 base and J 6 bases, with 14 bases left between them. CDR3 protein: CASSVFPQGSEQYF. The CDR3 DNA follows: TGTGCCAGCAGCGTATTCCCTCAGGGATCCGAGCAGTACTTC.

J is TRBJ1-6 and V is TRBV6-5; possible D gene TRBD1, 6 bases. There are 15 residues in the CDR3. Trimming removed 8 bases from V and 6 bases from J, with 17 bases in between. CDR1 MNHEY and CDR2 SVGAGI come from the germline V gene. The CDR3 DNA is TGTGCCAGCGGCGAACAGGGAACCCTTAATTCACCCCTCCACTTT. Amino acid sequence: CASGEQGTLNSPLHF.

The J gene is TRBJ2-2, the V gene TRBV9; perhaps TRBD2 as D (6 bases). The V gene lost 2 bases and the J gene lost 5 bases, with 10 bases spanning the gap. Germline V lookup: CDR1 SGDLS, CDR2 YYNGEE. This CDR3 has 14 amino acids. Here the CDR3 reads CASSVYAGTGELFF. In DNA form, the CDR3 reads TGTGCCAGCAGCGTGTATGCGGGAACCGGGGAGCTGTTTTTT.

The CDR3 sequence: CASSLEVRSNQPQHF. The CDR3 DNA reads TGTGCCAGCAGCCTGGAGGTGAGGAGCAATCAGCCCCAGCATTTT. V is TRBV5-5 and J is TRBJ1-5; D is unclear. V was pared by 4 bases and J by 1 base, with 12 bases between. CDR3 size: 15 residues. In germline, CDR1 is SGHKS, CDR2 YYEKEE (reference sequence).

On this clone itself: At one of its ends the junction is not consistent with the germline gene, which may arise from a read error. This chain links TRBV6-1 with TRBJ2-1; the match to TRBD2 covers 10 bases. The length of the CDR3 is 16 residues. CDR1 MNHNS and CDR2 SASEGT come from the germline V gene. The CDR3 spells CASSVSGRREGNEQFF. In nucleotides, the CDR3 is TGTGCCAGCAGTGTTAGCGGGAGGCGGGAGGGCAATGAACAGTTCTTC.

This chain links TRBV14 with TRBJ2-3; 9 bases line up with TRBD2. V lost 2 bases and J lost 3; bases outside the gene matches: 6. The germline V gene has CDR1 SGHDN and CDR2 FVKESK. The CDR3 has 16 residues. CDR3 protein: CASSQLAGVGTDTQYF. CDR3 bases: TGTGCCAGCAGCCAATTAGCGGGAGTTGGAACAGATACGCAGTATTTT.

Here the CDR3 reads CASNTGGTGELFF. The CDR3 region has the DNA TGTGCCAGTAATACAGGGGGCACCGGGGAGCTGTTTTTT. The V gene is TRBV19, the J gene TRBJ2-2, with TRBD1 matching 8 bases. V shed 7 bases, J shed 4 bases, and the junction held 2 bases outside the gene matches. Germline V gene sequence: CDR1 LNHDA, CDR2 SQIVND (reference sequence). This CDR3 contains 13 residues.

The V and J genes are TRBV5-6 and TRBJ1-2; D not resolved. The CDR3 sequence is 15 residues long. The V and J ends lost 4 bases and 6 bases respectively, with 19 bases between them. In germline, CDR1 is SGHDT, CDR2 YYEEEE. The CDR3: CASSHSRRPLNGYTF. CDR3 bases: TGTGCCAGCAGCCACTCGAGGAGGCCCCTAAATGGCTACACCTTC.

The chain links TRBV3-1 (or the pseudogene TRBV3-2) to TRBJ1-6, with D perhaps matching TRBD1 (6 bases). Looked up from germline, CDR1 is LGHDT and CDR2 is YNNKEL (reference sequence). V was pared by 1 base and J by 2 bases, with 15 bases between. The CDR3 length is 18 residues. CDR3 nucleotides: TGTGCCAGCAGCCAAGTCGGCGAGGGGGGGGCCTATAATTCACCCCTCCACTTT. Its protein is CASSQVGEGGAYNSPLHF.

The chain carries TRBV5-1 and TRBJ1-1, with a weak D call TRBD1 (5 bases). Trimming left V 3 bases short and J 4 bases short, with 13 bases between. Germline V gene sequence: CDR1 SGHRS, CDR2 YFSETQ. This CDR3 comprises 14 residues. Here the CDR3 reads CASSSQEGITEAFF. Written as DNA, the CDR3 is TGCGCCAGCAGCTCCCAGGAGGGGATCACTGAAGCTTTCTTT.

The chain combines TRBV5-4 with TRBJ2-3; the match to TRBD2 covers 13 bases. CDR1 and CDR2 from the germline V gene are SGHNT and YYREEE (reference sequence). The CDR3 has 16 amino acids. The V gene end was trimmed by 0 bases and the J gene end by 5 bases; junction bases not matched to a gene: 3. CDR3 sequence: CASSLGLAGGEDTQYF. The CDR3, as DNA: TGTGCCAGCAGCTTGGGACTAGCGGGAGGTGAAGATACGCAGTATTTT. The full variable domain, completed using reference TRBV5-4 and TRBJ2-3, is ETGVTQSPTHLIKTRGQQVTLRCSSQSGHNTVSWYQQALGQGPQFIFQYYREEENGRGNFPPRFSGLQFPNYSSELNVNALELDDSALYLCASSLGLAGGEDTQYFGPGTRLTVL.

This sequence joins TRBV27 and TRBJ1-5; D is ambiguous. The germline gives CDR1 MNHEY, CDR2 SMNVEV (reference sequence). Trimming took off 3 bases at V and 0 bases at J, with 6 bases between the two ends. There are 14 residues in the CDR3. As DNA, the CDR3 is TGTGCCAGCAGTTTTCAGAATAGCAATCAGCCCCAGCATTTT. This gives the protein CASSFQNSNQPQHF.

This chain joins TRBV19 and TRBJ1-2; D may be TRBD1 (5 bases). The germline gives CDR1 LNHDA, CDR2 SQIVND (reference sequence). This CDR3 is built from 13 residues. The V gene lost 1 base and the J gene lost 8 bases, with 11 bases spanning the gap. CDR3 sequence reads: CASSIGGPIGYTF. DNA of the CDR3: TGTGCCAGTAGTATAGGGGGCCCGATCGGCTACACCTTC.

This chain uses TRBV6-2 or TRBV6-3 with TRBJ2-1; D not certain. The length of the CDR3 is 17 residues. V lost 0 bases to trimming and J lost 9 bases, with 21 bases between them. Germline assignment: CDR1 MNHEY and CDR2 SVGEGT. For the CDR3, the DNA is TGTGCCAGCAGTTACTCGGGTGAGGCCCCCTCGCGCGGTGAGCAGTTCTTC. Its translation: CASSYSGEAPSRGEQFF.

This chain uses TRBV5-1 with TRBJ2-3, with 11 positions matching TRBD2. V was clipped by 3 bases and J by 0 bases; unmatched bases: 3. This CDR3 has 16 amino acids. From germline, CDR1 is SGHRS and CDR2 YFSETQ. The CDR3 here is CASSSGLAESTDTQYF. The CDR3 coding sequence is TGCGCCAGCAGCTCGGGACTAGCGGAAAGCACAGATACGCAGTATTTT.

The V gene is TRBV2, the J gene TRBJ2-1, with 7 bases identical to TRBD1. The CDR3 is made up of 15 amino acids. The V gene end was trimmed by 4 bases and the J gene end by 6 bases; junction bases not matched to a gene: 9. Germline values: CDR1 SNHLY, CDR2 FYNNEI. As DNA, the CDR3 is TGTGCCAGCAGTGCCCCTCCCAGGGGGATCAATGAGCAGTTCTTC. Its translation is CASSAPPRGINEQFF.

The J gene is TRBJ2-7, the V gene TRBV2; TRBD2 matches 12 bases. The germline gives CDR1 SNHLY, CDR2 FYNNEI. This CDR3 spans 15 amino acids. J was trimmed by 7 bases and V by 4 bases; bases with no gene match: 8. CDR3 coding DNA: TGTGCCAGCAGTGCCCTAGCGGGAGGGCCGGAGGAGCAGTACTTC. This codes for CASSALAGGPEEQYF.

This chain joins TRBV7-2 and TRBJ2-5; D is perhaps TRBD1 (7 bases). V gave up 5 bases and J gave up 4 bases, with 23 bases separating them. There are 17 residues in the CDR3. The germline CDR1 and CDR2 sequences are SGHTA and FQGNSA. Here the CDR3 reads CASSPQSGRGVSETQYF. As DNA, the CDR3 is TGTGCCAGCAGCCCACAGTCGGGCAGGGGGGTGTCAGAGACCCAGTACTTC.

This sequence joins TRBV7-9 and TRBJ2-7, with a possible D match to TRBD2 (6 bases). The V gene's germline CDR1 is SEHNR and CDR2 FQNEAQ (reference sequence). V was trimmed by 4 bases and J by 7 bases, leaving 8 bases between them. The CDR3 covers 11 residues. The CDR3 is CASSWAGEQYF. As DNA, the CDR3 is TGTGCCAGCAGCTGGGCGGGGGAGCAGTACTTC.

The chain recombines TRBV12-3 or TRBV12-4 with TRBJ2-5; no clear D gene. V gave up 5 bases and J gave up 4 bases, with 5 bases separating them. The CDR3 length is 11 residues. The CDR3 spells CASSPGETQYF. The CDR3 region has the DNA TGTGCCAGCAGTCCAGGAGAGACCCAGTACTTC.